This is a list of T cell receptor beta chains from one sample in a study of blood T cell repertoires in COVID-19. Assay: immunoSEQ multiplex PCR; the TCRdb copy retains only in-frame clones and omits some. The sample consists of 280,000 or so clones, roughly 85% of them appearing once. Sequencing used PBMCs or T cells enriched from blood (not recorded which). The origin of the receptors is a woman between 50 and 59 years old who had recovered from COVID-19. CDR3s leave out the opening cysteine and the closing phenylalanine or tryptophan. Fields, in order: clone size, V gene, J gene, CDR3 protein. Rows give clone size only sometimes, using once, few, many, or a class for an expanded clone.

NA,TRBV5-1,TRBJ2-5,ASSLVGSGSETQY
NA,TRBV4-1,TRBJ2-7,ASSPTDYYEQY
few,TRBV21-1,TRBJ1-2,ASSPTGGLGGYT
NA,TRBV29-1,TRBJ2-7,SVGGQGIYEQY
NA,TRBV12-5,TRBJ1-6,ASGLETGYGSPLH
NA,TRBV6-5,TRBJ1-3,ASTRTPGNTIY
few,TRBV18,TRBJ2-3,ASSPPGVSTDTQY
NA,TRBV2,TRBJ2-1,ASSRTAQTYNEQF
NA,TRBV24-1,TRBJ2-7,ATSEGGGYEQY
NA,TRBV4-2,TRBJ2-3,ASSLELAGDLREHRTDTQY
NA,TRBV30,TRBJ2-7,AWSVQRQPGEQY
NA,TRBV10-2,TRBJ2-3,ASTKRGLAGAKYDTDTQY
NA,TRBV7-9,TRBJ1-5,ASSWDSLQGDQPQH
NA,TRBV5-1,TRBJ1-5,ASSLFTGANQPQH
NA,TRBV6-1,TRBJ1-2,ASSEAGDNGYT
once,TRBV7-9,TRBJ1-1,ASSRTGSDTEAF
NA,TRBV7-8,TRBJ1-4,ASSQGGQGGLKVI
once,TRBV12-5,TRBJ1-2,ASGLEGTGGGRYT
NA,TRBV14,TRBJ1-2,ASSRTGGSYGYT
NA,TRBV5-4,TRBJ2-5,ASSFSGSQETQY
NA,TRBV7-3,TRBJ2-1,ASSLNAGPNEQF
NA,TRBV14,TRBJ2-7,ASSPTSDRGFYEQY
NA,TRBV10-1,TRBJ1-2,ASSESIGGGYT
NA,TRBV27,TRBJ2-7,ASSPQGASEQY
once,TRBV30,TRBJ2-1,AWSDSSYNEQF
NA,TRBV30,TRBJ1-2,AWSPTRSNPYGYT
NA,TRBV9,TRBJ2-5,ASSAPGLETQY
NA,TRBV12-2,TRBJ1-5,ASRFIGNQPQH
NA,TRBV19,TRBJ1-5,ASNQDRDNQPQH
NA,TRBV11-2,TRBJ1-4,ASSSGQQNEKLF
NA,TRBV5-4,TRBJ2-7,ASIARGGEGEQY
NA,TRBV11-2,TRBJ2-7,ASSQAGTSAYEQY
NA,TRBV10-3,TRBJ2-7,AISEIGSLVANSYEQY
few,TRBV19,TRBJ1-5,ASSRVQRDQPQH
few,TRBV11-2,TRBJ1-5,ASPNEGQRNQPQH
NA,TRBV2,TRBJ1-5,ARPGGGSQPQH
NA,TRBV6-5,TRBJ2-5,ASSYGTSGRVETQY
NA,TRBV11-2,TRBJ2-5,ASSSGPLGETQY
NA,TRBV15,TRBJ1-5,ATSRDRGVDQPQH